This T cell receptor (beta chain) was captured by sequencing in a study of T cell responses to AZD1222 COVID-19 vaccine. The study, taken as a whole, reports: Donors were mostly white British, more females; clonal diversity possibly underestimated.

Only in-frame clones appear in the TCRdb table, and some are missing; sequencing was by immunoSEQ multiplex PCR. The data contain 85,000 to 100,000 clones, under 95% of them singletons. On this clone itself: Its antigen is as yet unknown.

The sequencing here drew on peripheral blood, taken on day 0 of AZD1222 vaccination. The source of this sequence is an adult in good health.

CDR3 sequence reads: CASSLGKRQFF. CDR3 DNA sequence: TGTGCCAGCAGCTTGGGTAAGAGACAGTTCTTC. The chain is built from TRBV5-4 and TRBJ2-1; D uncertain. V lost 0 bases and J lost 13, with 8 bases in between. The length of the CDR3 is 11 residues. Looked up from germline, CDR1 is SGHNT and CDR2 is YYREEE (reference sequence).